One sample yielded the 18 T cell receptor beta chains listed below, sequenced in a study of T cells expressing NK-cell markers. TCRdb processed the 5' RACE reads again and assigns one entry to each CDR3 protein, with no DNA. This sample's table reports around 100,000 distinct CDR3 sequences. Sequencing was carried out using blood T cells: a sorted CD56 or NKG2C T cell subset, CD4+ or CD8+ T cells, or bulk PBMC T cells (not recorded which). The receptors were sampled from a woman between 18 and 70 years old in good health.

The chain recombines TRBV23-1 with TRBJ2-3; TCRdb proposes TRBD2, but this gene call is untestable without DNA. TRBV23-1 is recorded as an ORF, its role being uncertain. This CDR3 has 15 residues. CDR3 sequence reads: CASSQSGRAADTQYF.

V gene TRBV28 combines with J gene TRBJ2-3; TCRdb indicates TRBD1, and absent DNA this call remains unverified. The CDR3 runs to 15 residues. Germline V gene sequence: CDR1 MDHEN, CDR2 SYDVKM. The CDR3 protein is CASSFGQGGTDTQYF.

The chain combines TRBV5-4 with TRBJ2-3; TCRdb designates TRBD1, a call that cannot be tested without DNA. Per the germline V gene, CDR1 is SGHNT and CDR2 is YYREEE (reference sequence). This CDR3 contains 14 residues. The CDR3: CASSWGQVTDTQYF.

The chain uses TRBV7-8 and TRBJ2-2; TCRdb's D call of TRBD1 is untestable without DNA. CDR1 and CDR2 (germline): SGHVS, FQNEAQ. This CDR3 region has 16 residues. The CDR3 is CASSSAGAWETGELFF.

The J gene is TRBJ2-1, the V gene TRBV2; TCRdb picks TRBD1, but there is no DNA to check that call. Germline V gene lookup returns CDR1 SNHLY and CDR2 FYNNEI. CDR3 length: 13 amino acids. CDR3 loop: CARDRGEYNEQFF.

V and J are TRBV29-1 and TRBJ2-3; lacking DNA, the TRBD2 call made by TCRdb goes unchecked. CDR1 is SQVTM and CDR2 is ANQGSEA in the germline V gene. The CDR3 length is 16 residues. CDR3 amino acids: CSVGRVAGVGTDTQYF.

The chain links TRBV5-4 to TRBJ2-2; there is no DNA to check the TCRdb D call of TRBD1. Germline V gives CDR1 SGHNT, CDR2 YYREEE (reference sequence). The CDR3 contains 14 residues. CDR3 residues: CASRDRGDTGELFF. Combining the CDR3 with reference TRBV5-4 and TRBJ2-2 gives the whole variable domain ETGVTQSPTHLIKTRGQQVTLRCSSQSGHNTVSWYQQALGQGPQFIFQYYREEENGRGNFPPRFSGLQFPNYSSELNVNALELDDSALYLCASRDRGDTGELFFGEGSRLTVL.

The V gene is TRBV28, the J gene TRBJ2-3; TCRdb names TRBD2, which stays unverified in the absence of DNA. The germline V gene has CDR1 MDHEN and CDR2 SYDVKM. This CDR3 has 17 residues. This CDR3 is CASSLYETSSGTDTQYF.

The chain joins TRBV6-2 or TRBV6-3 to TRBJ2-7; absent DNA, TCRdb's TRBD2 call cannot be checked. The CDR3 consists of 15 residues. Looked up from germline, CDR1 is MNHEY and CDR2 is SVGEGT. CDR3 residues: CASTPGTSGAYEQYF.

The genes are TRBV14 and TRBJ2-7. The germline CDR1 and CDR2 sequences are SGHDN and FVKESK. This CDR3 is 13 amino acids long. Here the CDR3 reads CASSPPDFYEQYF.

V and J are TRBV7-6 and TRBJ1-4; TCRdb's assignment of TRBD1 cannot be checked, as there is no DNA. Germline CDR1 is SGHVS and CDR2 is FNYEAQ. CDR3 length: 15 residues. The CDR3 here is CASSLVLAGDEKLFF.

V and J are TRBV12-3 or TRBV12-4 and TRBJ2-7; TCRdb's assignment of TRBD1 cannot be checked, as there is no DNA. The CDR3 sequence is 12 residues long. CDR3 region: CASSSTGYEQYF.

The chain combines TRBV6-5 with TRBJ2-3; TCRdb proposes TRBD1, but this gene call is untestable without DNA. The CDR3 spans 14 residues. Looked up from germline, CDR1 is MNHEY and CDR2 is SVGAGI. The CDR3 sequence is CASSYVQGPDTQYF.

The rearrangement links TRBV30 to TRBJ2-5; TCRdb lists TRBD1, though no DNA is available to test this call. The CDR3 sequence is 13 residues long. Germline assignment: CDR1 GTSNPN and CDR2 SVGIG (reference sequence). This chain's CDR3 is CAWSVPGLETQYF.

The chain employs TRBV7-8 and TRBJ2-7; TCRdb designates TRBD2, a call that cannot be tested without DNA. The germline gives CDR1 SGHVS, CDR2 FQNEAQ. The CDR3 has 14 amino acids. This CDR3 is CASSNGAGSYEQYF.

The genes are TRBV6-6 and TRBJ2-1; TCRdb's assignment of TRBD1 cannot be checked, as there is no DNA. The CDR3 spans 12 residues. Per the germline V gene, CDR1 is MNHNY and CDR2 is SVGAGI (reference sequence). CDR3 residues: CASGGAYNEQFF.

This chain joins TRBV27 and TRBJ2-3; the D call from TCRdb, TRBD2, cannot be confirmed without DNA. Germline values: CDR1 MNHEY, CDR2 SMNVEV (reference sequence). The CDR3 loop spans 14 amino acids. The chain's CDR3 is CASSLGLVGHTQYF.

The chain carries TRBV5-4 and TRBJ1-1; lacking DNA, the TRBD1 call made by TCRdb goes unchecked. The V gene's germline CDR1 is SGHNT and CDR2 YYREEE (reference sequence). The CDR3 spans 15 residues. The CDR3 spells CASSSTGAGRTEAFF.